This entry concerns a single T cell receptor (beta chain). The data stem from a study of blood T cell repertoires in COVID-19. Overall study context: COVID-19 samples, acute and convalescent, were from the United States, Italy and Spain. Sources were T cells, B-cell-depleted T cells, or PBMCs; the material itself was cDNA or gDNA.

This CDR3 contains 13 residues. The ends were cut back, 5 bases at V and 6 bases at J, with 8 bases in the middle. The V gene's germline CDR1 is MNHEY and CDR2 SMNVEV (reference sequence). As originally analysed: By means of reference gene primer amplification, nucleated cell counts were estimated. TCRdb's copy holds only in-frame clones and misses some; the assay was immunoSEQ multiplex PCR. V and J calls and clone size follow that table, whereas D and trimming were derived from the DNA. The data contain approximately 100,000 clones, roughly 84% of them singletons. The sample taken for sequencing was peripheral blood. The chain links TRBV27 to TRBJ1-6, with unresolved D. The TCR originated in a man aged 60-69 years with acute or convalescent COVID-19. The CDR3 bases are TGTGCCAGCAGTCCGGGTCCTAATTCACCCCTCCACTTT. Amino acids: CASSPGPNSPLHF.